This T cell receptor (beta chain) originates from a study of blood T cell repertoires in COVID-19. This clone was counted only a few times. Produced via immunoSEQ multiplex PCR; TCRdb's table is partial and in-frame only. The profile covers 120,000 to 150,000 clones, with 88% appearing a single time and more than 1% taken by the ten largest. Deletions cut 2 bases from V and 4 bases from J, with 17 bases between. Per germline, CDR1 LGHNT and CDR2 FRNRAP. This CDR3 comprises 16 residues. This clonotype was obtained from a woman between 25 and 40 years old with acute COVID-19. The sequenced sample consisted of PBMCs or T cells enriched from blood (not recorded which). The V call is TRBV12-5, the J call TRBJ1-1, with a weak D call TRBD1 (6 bases). CDR3 protein: CASGLTQGYGGTEAFF. As DNA, the CDR3 is TGTGCTAGTGGTTTGACACAGGGTTACGGCGGCACTGAAGCTTTCTTT.